This record covers a single T cell receptor (beta chain). This entry comes from a study of blood T cell repertoires in COVID-19. Study as a whole: Samples representing acute and convalescent COVID-19 were sourced from the United States, Italy and Spain. PBMCs, B-cell-depleted T cells, or T cells provided the cDNA or gDNA that made up the material.

Per the original methods: Reference gene primers were amplified, and this amplification served to estimate nucleated cell counts. Sequencing used immunoSEQ multiplex PCR; TCRdb keeps in-frame clones, though not all of them. V and J calls and clone size are as listed in that table; D and trimming were resolved from the DNA. The sample carries a few hundred thousand clones, 70% to 90% recorded once. This clonotype originated in a woman in her 30s with active or convalescent COVID-19. The sequenced sample consisted of peripheral blood.

CDR3 sequence reads: CASSWTQGSGANVLTF. The DNA for the CDR3 is TGTGCCAGCAGTTGGACGCAGGGTTCTGGGGCCAACGTCCTGACTTTC. The J gene is TRBJ2-6, the V gene TRBV6-5; D possibly corresponds to TRBD1 (5 bases). This CDR3 is 16 amino acids long. V lost 4 bases to trimming and J lost 1 base, with 11 bases between them. Germline-derived CDR1 and CDR2 are MNHEY and SVGAGI.